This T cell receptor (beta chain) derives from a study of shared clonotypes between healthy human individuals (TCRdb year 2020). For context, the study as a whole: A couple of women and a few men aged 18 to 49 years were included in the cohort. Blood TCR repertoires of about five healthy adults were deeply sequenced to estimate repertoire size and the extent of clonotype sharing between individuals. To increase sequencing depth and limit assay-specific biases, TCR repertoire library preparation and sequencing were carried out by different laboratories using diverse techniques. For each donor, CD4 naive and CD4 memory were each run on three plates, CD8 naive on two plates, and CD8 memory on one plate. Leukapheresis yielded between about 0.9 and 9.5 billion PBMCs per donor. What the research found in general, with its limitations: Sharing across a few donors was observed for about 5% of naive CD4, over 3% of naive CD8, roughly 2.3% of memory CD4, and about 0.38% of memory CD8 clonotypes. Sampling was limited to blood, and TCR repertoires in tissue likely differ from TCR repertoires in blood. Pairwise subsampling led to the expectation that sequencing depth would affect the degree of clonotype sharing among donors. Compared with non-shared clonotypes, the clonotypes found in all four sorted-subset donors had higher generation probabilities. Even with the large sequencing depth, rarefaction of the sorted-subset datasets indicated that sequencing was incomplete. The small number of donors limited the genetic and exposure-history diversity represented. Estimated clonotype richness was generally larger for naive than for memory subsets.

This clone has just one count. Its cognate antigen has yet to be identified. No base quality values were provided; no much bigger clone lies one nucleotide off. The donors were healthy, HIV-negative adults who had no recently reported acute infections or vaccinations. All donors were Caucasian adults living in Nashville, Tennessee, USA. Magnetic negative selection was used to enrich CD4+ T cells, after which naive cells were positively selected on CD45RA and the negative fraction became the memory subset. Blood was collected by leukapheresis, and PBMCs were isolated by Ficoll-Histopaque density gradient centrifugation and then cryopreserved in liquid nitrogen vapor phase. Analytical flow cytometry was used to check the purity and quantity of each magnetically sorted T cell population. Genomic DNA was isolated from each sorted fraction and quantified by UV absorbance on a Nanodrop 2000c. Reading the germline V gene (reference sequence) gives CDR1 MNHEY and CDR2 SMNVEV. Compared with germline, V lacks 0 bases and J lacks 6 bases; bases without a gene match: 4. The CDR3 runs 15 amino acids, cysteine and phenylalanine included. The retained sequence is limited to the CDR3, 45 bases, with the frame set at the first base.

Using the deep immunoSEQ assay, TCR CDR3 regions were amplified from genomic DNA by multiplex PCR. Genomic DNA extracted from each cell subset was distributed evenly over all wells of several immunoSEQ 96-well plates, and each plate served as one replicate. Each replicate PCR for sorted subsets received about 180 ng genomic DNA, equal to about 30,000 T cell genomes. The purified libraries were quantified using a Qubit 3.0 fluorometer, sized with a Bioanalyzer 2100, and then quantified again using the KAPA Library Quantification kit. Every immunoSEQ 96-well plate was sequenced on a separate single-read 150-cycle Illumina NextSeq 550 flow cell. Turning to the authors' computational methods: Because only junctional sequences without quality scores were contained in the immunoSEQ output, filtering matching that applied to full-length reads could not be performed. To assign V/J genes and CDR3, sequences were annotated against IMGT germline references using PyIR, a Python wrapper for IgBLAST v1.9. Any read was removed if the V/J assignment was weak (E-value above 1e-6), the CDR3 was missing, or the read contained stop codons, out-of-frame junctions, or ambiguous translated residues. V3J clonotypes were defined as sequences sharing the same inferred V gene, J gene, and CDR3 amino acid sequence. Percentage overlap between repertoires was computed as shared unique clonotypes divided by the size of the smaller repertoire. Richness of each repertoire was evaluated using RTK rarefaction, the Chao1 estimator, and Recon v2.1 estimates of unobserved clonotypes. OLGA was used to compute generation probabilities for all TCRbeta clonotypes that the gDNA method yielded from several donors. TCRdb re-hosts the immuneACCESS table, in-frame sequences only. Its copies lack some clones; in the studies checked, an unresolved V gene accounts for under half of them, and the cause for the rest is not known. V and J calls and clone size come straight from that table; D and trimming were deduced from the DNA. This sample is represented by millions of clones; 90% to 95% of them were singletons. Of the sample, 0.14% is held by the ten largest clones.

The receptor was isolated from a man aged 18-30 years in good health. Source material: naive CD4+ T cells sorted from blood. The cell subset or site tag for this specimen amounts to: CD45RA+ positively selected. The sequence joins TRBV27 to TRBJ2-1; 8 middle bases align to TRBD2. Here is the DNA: TGTGCCAGCAGTTTATCGACTAGCGCCCGCAATGAGCAGTTCTTC. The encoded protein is CASSLSTSARNEQFF.